Listed here is a single T cell receptor (beta chain). Distinct nucleotide sequences in the sample also encode this CDR3. Sequenced by immunoSEQ multiplex PCR; TCRdb stores in-frame clones only, minus some. The table lists 140,000 to 150,000 clones, approximately 90% of them singletons. With 3 bases removed from V and 0 bases from J, the gap between germline ends came to 6 bases. This CDR3 has 13 amino acids. The data are from a study of blood T cell repertoires in COVID-19. Input material: peripheral blood. This TCR was sampled from a human donor in a cohort sampled during active COVID-19. The chain links TRBV12-3 or TRBV12-4 to TRBJ2-7; possibly TRBD2 for D (6 bases). CDR3: CASSLGGSYEQYF. For the CDR3, the DNA is TGTGCCAGCAGTTTGGGGGGCTCCTACGAGCAGTACTTC.